This is a list of T cell receptor beta chains from one sample in a study of T-cell memory formation after mild COVID-19. MiXCR was run by TCRdb on the 5' RACE reads, yielding one entry per CDR3 protein. The sample holds approximately 260,000 distinct CDR3 sequences, about a sixth seen once. Material for sequencing was PBMCs or a T cell subset sorted from them (not recorded which). These receptors originate from a young man who had mild COVID-19 (a few samples of this study predate the infection). Cell type and time point are not known. Each CDR3 is given with its conserved first and last residue. Fields, in order: V gene, clone size, J gene, D gene, CDR3 DNA, CDR3 protein. The D gene is left open where the match is weak. Clone size appears in some rows only: once, few, many, or a class for an expanded clone.

v_gene: TRBV21-1; abundance: -; j_gene: TRBJ2-3; d_gene: -; CDR3nt: TGTGCCAGCAGCAAAGAACGTGGGCCCACAGATACGCAGTATTTT; CDR3aa: CASSKERGPTDTQYF
v_gene: TRBV18; abundance: few; j_gene: TRBJ2-1; d_gene: -; CDR3nt: TGTGCCAGCTCACCGATCTGGAGCTCCTACAATGAGCAGTTCTTC; CDR3aa: CASSPIWSSYNEQFF
v_gene: TRBV7-9; abundance: -; j_gene: TRBJ1-2; d_gene: -; CDR3nt: TGTGCCAGCAGCTCCGTCGATCGGGTTGCTAACTATGGCTACACCTTC; CDR3aa: CASSSVDRVANYGYTF
v_gene: TRBV14; abundance: -; j_gene: TRBJ2-2; d_gene: -; CDR3nt: TGTGCCAGCAGCCAAGATAGGATCGGGGAGCTGTTTTTT; CDR3aa: CASSQDRIGELFF
v_gene: TRBV7-2; abundance: -; j_gene: TRBJ1-3; d_gene: -; CDR3nt: TGTGCCAGCAGCTTAGCATCGGGCTCTGGAAACACCATATATTTT; CDR3aa: CASSLASGSGNTIYF
v_gene: TRBV27; abundance: few; j_gene: TRBJ1-2; d_gene: -; CDR3nt: TGTGCCAGCAGTCTACAGGCATCTGGGGGCTACACCTTC; CDR3aa: CASSLQASGGYTF
v_gene: TRBV12-3/TRBV12-4; abundance: few; j_gene: TRBJ2-1; d_gene: -; CDR3nt: TGTGCCAGCAGCTACGCGGAAATTTACTACTACAATGAGCAGTTCTTC; CDR3aa: CASSYAEIYYYNEQFF
v_gene: TRBV11-2; abundance: -; j_gene: TRBJ2-1; d_gene: TRBD2; CDR3nt: TGTGCCAGCAGCTCCAGGACTAGCGGGGTAGGATATGAGCAGTTCTTC; CDR3aa: CASSSRTSGVGYEQFF
v_gene: TRBV20-1; abundance: many; j_gene: TRBJ1-2; d_gene: -; CDR3nt: TGCAGTGCCCTAGACATATGGGCCTATGGCTACACCTTC; CDR3aa: CSALDIWAYGYTF
v_gene: TRBV4-2; abundance: few; j_gene: TRBJ2-4; d_gene: TRBD1; CDR3nt: TGTGCCAGCAGCCAAGCGGGACAGGGAAACATTCAGTACTTC; CDR3aa: CASSQAGQGNIQYF
v_gene: TRBV19; abundance: -; j_gene: TRBJ1-2; d_gene: -; CDR3nt: TGTGCCAGTAGTCCCTCGGCGCTGGGCTATGGCTACACCTTC; CDR3aa: CASSPSALGYGYTF
v_gene: TRBV7-3; abundance: few; j_gene: TRBJ1-1; d_gene: -; CDR3nt: TGTGCCAGCAGCCGAGCAGGATCCACTGAAGCTTTCTTT; CDR3aa: CASSRAGSTEAFF
v_gene: TRBV7-9; abundance: few; j_gene: TRBJ2-7; d_gene: -; CDR3nt: TGTGCCAGCAGCTTAGAATTGCAAGTGGGAAGTTACGAGCAGTACTTC; CDR3aa: CASSLELQVGSYEQYF
v_gene: TRBV5-6; abundance: many; j_gene: TRBJ1-1; d_gene: -; CDR3nt: TGTGCCAGCAGCCTATGGAGCGGATTTAACACTGAAGCTTTCTTT; CDR3aa: CASSLWSGFNTEAFF
v_gene: TRBV5-5; abundance: -; j_gene: TRBJ2-7; d_gene: TRBD1; CDR3nt: TGTGCCAGCAGCTTTACGGTGGGGTGGGACAGTGCTTTCTACGAGCAGTACTTC; CDR3aa: CASSFTVGWDSAFYEQYF
v_gene: TRBV6-4; abundance: -; j_gene: TRBJ1-2; d_gene: TRBD1; CDR3nt: TGTGCCAGCAGTGACTCGGAGGGGGCCGGTGGCTACACCTTC; CDR3aa: CASSDSEGAGGYTF
v_gene: TRBV5-6; abundance: few; j_gene: TRBJ2-2; d_gene: -; CDR3nt: TGTGCCAGCAGCCTTCCGGGACAAGGGAACACCGGGGAGCTGTTTTTT; CDR3aa: CASSLPGQGNTGELFF
v_gene: TRBV6-5; abundance: -; j_gene: TRBJ1-2; d_gene: -; CDR3nt: TGTGCCAGCAGTTACTCGATGTTGGGACAACGTTATGGCTACACCTTC; CDR3aa: CASSYSMLGQRYGYTF
v_gene: TRBV29-1; abundance: -; j_gene: TRBJ2-1; d_gene: -; CDR3nt: TGCAGCGGCAAGGTTAGCTCCTACAATGAGCAGTTCTTC; CDR3aa: CSGKVSSYNEQFF
v_gene: TRBV4-3; abundance: few; j_gene: TRBJ2-3; d_gene: TRBD2; CDR3nt: TGCGCCAGCAGCCGGAACGGGGGGACAGATACGCAGTATTTT; CDR3aa: CASSRNGGTDTQYF
v_gene: TRBV7-3; abundance: -; j_gene: TRBJ2-2; d_gene: -; CDR3nt: TGTGCCAGCAGCCCCAGGGCGAACGGGGAGCTGTTTTTT; CDR3aa: CASSPRANGELFF
v_gene: TRBV25-1; abundance: -; j_gene: TRBJ1-4; d_gene: TRBD1; CDR3nt: TGTGCCAGCAGGGACAGGGGTAACGAAAAACTGTTTTTT; CDR3aa: CASRDRGNEKLFF
v_gene: TRBV9; abundance: -; j_gene: TRBJ2-3; d_gene: TRBD2; CDR3nt: TGTGCCAGCAGCGTAAGCCTAGCGGGGGCCCCGCCCGCAGATACGCAGTATTTT; CDR3aa: CASSVSLAGAPPADTQYF
v_gene: TRBV7-9; abundance: -; j_gene: TRBJ1-1; d_gene: -; CDR3nt: TGTGCCAGCAGCCCGAGGGGCAGGCTGACGGACACTGAAGCTTTCTTT; CDR3aa: CASSPRGRLTDTEAFF
v_gene: TRBV28; abundance: -; j_gene: TRBJ2-1; d_gene: TRBD2; CDR3nt: TGTGCCAGCAGTTTTTTGGAACTAGCGGGGGGAACGTCCTACAATGAGCAGTTCTTC; CDR3aa: CASSFLELAGGTSYNEQFF
v_gene: TRBV4-3; abundance: -; j_gene: TRBJ2-1; d_gene: -; CDR3nt: TGCGCCAGCAGCCAAGGTCGCGGGTTAGGGACGGGGCAGTTCTTC; CDR3aa: CASSQGRGLGTGQFF
v_gene: TRBV10-3; abundance: -; j_gene: TRBJ2-5; d_gene: TRBD2; CDR3nt: TGTGCCATCAGTTCCGGGGGGGCCAGGGAGACCCAGTACTTC; CDR3aa: CAISSGGARETQYF
v_gene: TRBV5-6; abundance: -; j_gene: TRBJ1-6; d_gene: -; CDR3nt: TGTGCCAGCAGCTTGGTAGACAGTGCACCCCTCCACTTT; CDR3aa: CASSLVDSAPLHF
v_gene: TRBV11-2; abundance: few; j_gene: TRBJ2-5; d_gene: TRBD2; CDR3nt: TGTGCCAGCAGCTTAGATCCCTGGGTACTAGCGGGGTCTGAGACCCAGTACTTC; CDR3aa: CASSLDPWVLAGSETQYF
v_gene: TRBV4-3; abundance: few; j_gene: TRBJ2-5; d_gene: -; CDR3nt: TGCGCCAGCAGCCAAACAGCGTACCAAGAGACCCAGTACTTC; CDR3aa: CASSQTAYQETQYF
v_gene: TRBV4-2; abundance: few; j_gene: TRBJ2-3; d_gene: -; CDR3nt: TGTGCCAGCAGCCAAGATCCATCAGATACGCAGTATTTT; CDR3aa: CASSQDPSDTQYF
v_gene: TRBV5-5; abundance: -; j_gene: TRBJ2-1; d_gene: -; CDR3nt: TGTGCCAGCAGCTTGGGACCACGAGGGAATGAGCAGTTCTTC; CDR3aa: CASSLGPRGNEQFF
v_gene: TRBV4-1; abundance: few; j_gene: TRBJ2-3; d_gene: TRBD2; CDR3nt: TGCGCCAGCAGCCAAGTGGGGACTAACACAGATACGCAGTATTTT; CDR3aa: CASSQVGTNTDTQYF
v_gene: TRBV11-2; abundance: few; j_gene: TRBJ2-7; d_gene: -; CDR3nt: TGTGCCAGCAGCCTTCCGACAGGTCCCAACGAGCAGTACTTC; CDR3aa: CASSLPTGPNEQYF
v_gene: TRBV4-3; abundance: -; j_gene: TRBJ2-3; d_gene: TRBD1; CDR3nt: TGCGCCAGCAGCCAAGGAGCCAGGGGGCGTGGAGATACGCAGTATTTT; CDR3aa: CASSQGARGRGDTQYF
v_gene: TRBV18; abundance: -; j_gene: TRBJ1-5; d_gene: -; CDR3nt: TGTGCCAGCTCACCACGGCAGGGGATCAATCAGCCCCAGCATTTT; CDR3aa: CASSPRQGINQPQHF
v_gene: TRBV6-2/TRBV6-3; abundance: -; j_gene: TRBJ1-2; d_gene: TRBD1; CDR3nt: TGTGCCAGCAGTTCGCATCTCGGGACAGCTTCATTCTATGGCTACACCTTC; CDR3aa: CASSSHLGTASFYGYTF
v_gene: TRBV5-1; abundance: few; j_gene: TRBJ1-2; d_gene: TRBD1; CDR3nt: TGCGCCAGCAGCCTTGGGACAGGGACGAGGGGCTACACCTTC; CDR3aa: CASSLGTGTRGYTF
v_gene: TRBV4-1; abundance: -; j_gene: TRBJ2-5; d_gene: TRBD1; CDR3nt: TGCGCCAGCAGCCAACCGGGACAGGGGACGAGGGAGACCCAGTACTTC; CDR3aa: CASSQPGQGTRETQYF
v_gene: TRBV7-9; abundance: few; j_gene: TRBJ2-3; d_gene: -; CDR3nt: TGTGCCAGCAGCGCCCGGGACGGTGACACAGATACGCAGTATTTT; CDR3aa: CASSARDGDTDTQYF
v_gene: TRBV7-9; abundance: -; j_gene: TRBJ1-1; d_gene: -; CDR3nt: TGTGCCAATACGAGGCCGTCGAGCACTGAAGCTTTCTTT; CDR3aa: CANTRPSSTEAFF
v_gene: TRBV27; abundance: few; j_gene: TRBJ1-5; d_gene: TRBD1; CDR3nt: TGTGCCAGCAGTGCCCGGGACAGCAGCAATCAGCCCCAGCATTTT; CDR3aa: CASSARDSSNQPQHF
v_gene: TRBV5-1; abundance: few; j_gene: TRBJ2-3; d_gene: -; CDR3nt: TGCGCCAGCAGCTTGGAAGAGGGGGAAGTCCACACAGATACGCAGTATTTT; CDR3aa: CASSLEEGEVHTDTQYF
v_gene: TRBV29-1; abundance: -; j_gene: TRBJ1-5; d_gene: TRBD1; CDR3nt: TGCAGCGTACGGGACAGGTTCAATCAGCCCCAGCATTTT; CDR3aa: CSVRDRFNQPQHF
v_gene: TRBV18; abundance: few; j_gene: TRBJ1-3; d_gene: -; CDR3nt: TGTGCCAGCTCACCAAGCCCGGAAAGAGGATCTGGAAACACCATATATTTT; CDR3aa: CASSPSPERGSGNTIYF
v_gene: TRBV20-1; abundance: -; j_gene: TRBJ2-6; d_gene: -; CDR3nt: TGCAGTGCTAGTGGGGGGCTGGACTCTGGGGCCAACGTCCTGACTTTC; CDR3aa: CSASGGLDSGANVLTF
v_gene: TRBV15; abundance: -; j_gene: TRBJ1-4; d_gene: -; CDR3nt: TGTGCCACCAGCGGGCTAAATGGAAAACTGTTTTTT; CDR3aa: CATSGLNGKLFF